This T cell receptor (beta chain) was obtained from a study of blood T cells in healthy people across ages. Researchers isolated at least 7 million PBMCs per sample. A second PCR, run for about 7 to 11 cycles, used a sample-barcoded 5' primer plus a J-beta primer mix. A template-switch adaptor with 12 random nucleotides tagged each cDNA molecule. TCRdb passed the 5' RACE reads through MiXCR, listing each CDR3 protein once. The data show 1.5 million to 2 million distinct CDR3 sequences, 40% to 55% seen once. The CDR3 covers 15 residues. V trimming: 6 bases; J trimming: 3 bases; junction bases outside the gene matches: 7. Per the germline V gene, CDR1 is SQVTM and CDR2 is ANQGSEA.

This TCR derives from a woman in her forties in good health. The sequenced sample was blood. The J gene is TRBJ1-5, the V gene TRBV29-1; 11 bases are a match to TRBD1. CDR3 nucleotide sequence: TGCAGCGTCCAAAGGACAGGGGGCTACAATCAGCCCCAGCATTTT. It codes for CSVQRTGGYNQPQHF.